These T cell receptor beta chains were read from a single sample in a study of Ad26.COV2.S vaccination and SARS-CoV-2 variants. Profiled with immunoSEQ multiplex PCR; TCRdb holds only in-frame clones, not every one. This table has approximately 360,000 clones, 83% appearing once. The specimen comprised peripheral blood, sampled in a trial of Ad26.COV2.S vaccine versus placebo. The receptors were gathered from a person aged 18-65 years who received the Ad26.COV2.S COVID-19 vaccine or a placebo. CDR3s include the opening cysteine and the closing phenylalanine or tryptophan. A D gene is named only where the DNA matches it firmly. Not every row has a clone size; where given, it reads once, few, many or a size class.

abundance,d_gene,v_gene,j_gene,CDR3nt,CDR3aa
.,.,TRBV4-2,TRBJ1-1,TGTGCCAGCAGCCAAGAAGCCCGCGGCCGTGAAGCTTTCTTT,CASSQEARGREAFF
.,.,TRBV6-5,TRBJ1-5,TGTGCCAGCAGCATGGACACCTTAAATCAGCCCCAGCATTTT,CASSMDTLNQPQHF
once,.,TRBV10-3,TRBJ1-1,TGTGCCATCACCGCCTCTTTACGAGGGAACACTGAAGCTTTCTTT,CAITASLRGNTEAFF
.,.,TRBV5-4,TRBJ2-7,TGTGCCAGCTGGACGCAGGGGAGCGAGCAGTACTTC,CASWTQGSEQYF
.,.,TRBV5-1,TRBJ2-1,TGCGCCAGCAGCCAGGGGCTCGGGCAGGGCTTATCTTACAATGAGCAGTTCTTC,CASSQGLGQGLSYNEQFF
.,TRBD2,TRBV4-1,TRBJ2-3,TGCGCCAGCAGCCAAGCGCCTAGCGGGGGCACGACAGATACGCAGTATTTT,CASSQAPSGGTTDTQYF
.,.,TRBV24-1,TRBJ1-5,TGTGCCACCAGTGACAGGAGGGGGGGCAACCAGCCCCAGCATTTT,CATSDRRGGNQPQHF
.,.,TRBV10-3,TRBJ1-5,TGTGCCATCAGTGAGCCGGGTAGCAATCAGCCCCAGCATTTT,CAISEPGSNQPQHF
.,TRBD1,TRBV19,TRBJ1-2,TGTGCCAGTAGCAACAGGGGGTCTATCTATGGCTACACCTTC,CASSNRGSIYGYTF
.,.,TRBV11-2,TRBJ1-1,TGTGCCAGCAGCTTTGGACTAGGGGTAAGCACTGAAGCTTTCTTT,CASSFGLGVSTEAFF
.,.,TRBV5-1,TRBJ2-5,TGCGCCAGCAGCTTGGCCTCGGCCGGTTTTGAAGAGACCCAGTACTTC,CASSLASAGFEETQYF
.,.,TRBV9,TRBJ2-1,TGTGCCAGCAGCGGTTCCTGGGGCAATGAGCAGTTCTTC,CASSGSWGNEQFF
.,.,TRBV5-1,TRBJ2-1,TGCGCCAGCAGCTTGGCCCAGTACAATGAGCAGTTCTTC,CASSLAQYNEQFF